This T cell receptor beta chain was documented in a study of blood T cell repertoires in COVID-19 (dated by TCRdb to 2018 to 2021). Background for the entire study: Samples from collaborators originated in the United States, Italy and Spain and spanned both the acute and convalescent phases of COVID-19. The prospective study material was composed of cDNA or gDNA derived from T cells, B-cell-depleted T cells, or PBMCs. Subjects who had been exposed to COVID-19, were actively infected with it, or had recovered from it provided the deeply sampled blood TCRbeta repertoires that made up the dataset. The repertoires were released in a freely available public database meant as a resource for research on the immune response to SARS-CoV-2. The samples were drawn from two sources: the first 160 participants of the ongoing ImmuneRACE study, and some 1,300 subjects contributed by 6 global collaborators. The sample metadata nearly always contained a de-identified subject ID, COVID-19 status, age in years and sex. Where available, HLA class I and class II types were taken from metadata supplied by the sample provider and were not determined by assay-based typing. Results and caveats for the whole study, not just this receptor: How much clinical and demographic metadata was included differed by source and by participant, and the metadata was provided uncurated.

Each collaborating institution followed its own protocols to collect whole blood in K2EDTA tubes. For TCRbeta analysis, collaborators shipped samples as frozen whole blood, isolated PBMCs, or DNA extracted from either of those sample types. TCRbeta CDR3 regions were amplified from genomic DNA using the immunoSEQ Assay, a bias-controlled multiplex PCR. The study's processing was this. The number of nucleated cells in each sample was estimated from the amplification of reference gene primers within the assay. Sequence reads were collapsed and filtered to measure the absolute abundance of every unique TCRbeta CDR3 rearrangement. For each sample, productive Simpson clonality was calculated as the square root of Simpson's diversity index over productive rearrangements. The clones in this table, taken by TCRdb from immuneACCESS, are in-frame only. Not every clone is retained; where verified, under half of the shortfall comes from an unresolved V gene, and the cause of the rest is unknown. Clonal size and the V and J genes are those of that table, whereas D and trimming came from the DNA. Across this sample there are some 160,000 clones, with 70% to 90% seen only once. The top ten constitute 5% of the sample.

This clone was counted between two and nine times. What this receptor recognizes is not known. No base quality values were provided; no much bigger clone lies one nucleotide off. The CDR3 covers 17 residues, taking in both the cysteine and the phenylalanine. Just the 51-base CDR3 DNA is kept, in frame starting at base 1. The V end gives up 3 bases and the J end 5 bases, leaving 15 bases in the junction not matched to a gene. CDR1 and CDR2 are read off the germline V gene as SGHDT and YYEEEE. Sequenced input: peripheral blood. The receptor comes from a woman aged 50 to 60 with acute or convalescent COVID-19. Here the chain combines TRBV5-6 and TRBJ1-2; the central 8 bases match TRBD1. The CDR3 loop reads CASSSTGSGQGGYGYTF. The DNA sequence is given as TGTGCCAGCAGCTCGACCGGTTCCGGACAGGGTGGGTATGGCTACACCTTC.